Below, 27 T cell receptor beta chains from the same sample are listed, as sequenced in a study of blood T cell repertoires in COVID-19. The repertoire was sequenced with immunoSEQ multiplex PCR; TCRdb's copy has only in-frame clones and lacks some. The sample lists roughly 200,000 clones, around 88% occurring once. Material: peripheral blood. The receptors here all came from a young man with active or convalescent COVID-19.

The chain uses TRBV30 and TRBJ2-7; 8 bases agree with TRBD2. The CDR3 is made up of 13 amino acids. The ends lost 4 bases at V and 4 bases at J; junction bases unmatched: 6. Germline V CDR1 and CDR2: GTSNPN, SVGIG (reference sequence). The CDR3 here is CAWTGEREYEQYF. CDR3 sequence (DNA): TGTGCCTGGACAGGTGAGCGGGAGTACGAGCAGTACTTC.

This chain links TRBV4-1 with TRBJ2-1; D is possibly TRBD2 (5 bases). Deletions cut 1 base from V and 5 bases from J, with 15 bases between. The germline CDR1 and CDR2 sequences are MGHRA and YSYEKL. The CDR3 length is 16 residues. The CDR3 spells CASSQAPSNPHNEQFF. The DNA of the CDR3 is TGCGCCAGCAGCCAAGCCCCTAGCAATCCTCACAATGAGCAGTTCTTC.

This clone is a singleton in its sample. CDR3 in amino acids: CASSYSGQGGDGYTF. The CDR3 bases are TGTGCCAGCAGTTACTCAGGACAGGGGGGGGATGGCTACACCTTC. The chain carries TRBV6-5 and TRBJ1-2; TRBD1 agrees at 10 bases. With 0 bases clipped from V and 6 bases from J, the junction kept 4 bases outside the gene matches. The CDR3 is 15 amino acids. Germline V gives CDR1 MNHEY, CDR2 SVGAGI.

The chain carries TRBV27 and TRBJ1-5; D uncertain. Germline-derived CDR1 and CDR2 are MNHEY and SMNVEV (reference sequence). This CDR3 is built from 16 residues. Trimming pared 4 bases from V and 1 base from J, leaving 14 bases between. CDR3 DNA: TGTGCCAGCAGTTCCAGACAAATTCTAAGCAATCAGCCCCAGCATTTT. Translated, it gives CASSSRQILSNQPQHF.

CDR3 residues: CASSLIIPGQKVNEQFF. CDR3 DNA: TGCGCCAGCAGTCTAATCATACCGGGACAGAAAGTCAATGAGCAGTTCTTC. The chain carries TRBV23-1 and TRBJ2-1; 7 nucleotides align to TRBD1. TRBV23-1 is recorded as an ORF, its role being uncertain. V lost 4 bases and J lost 6; bases outside the gene matches: 15. CDR3 length equals 17 residues.

The CDR3 protein is CASSSSSGGTQYF. CDR3 nucleotide sequence: TGTGCCAGCAGCTCCTCTAGCGGGGGGACCCAGTACTTC. The chain employs TRBV9 and TRBJ2-5, with 10 positions matching TRBD2. CDR3 length: 13 amino acids. V trimming: 4 bases; J trimming: 7 bases; junction bases outside the gene matches: 4. Germline V gene sequence: CDR1 SGDLS, CDR2 YYNGEE.

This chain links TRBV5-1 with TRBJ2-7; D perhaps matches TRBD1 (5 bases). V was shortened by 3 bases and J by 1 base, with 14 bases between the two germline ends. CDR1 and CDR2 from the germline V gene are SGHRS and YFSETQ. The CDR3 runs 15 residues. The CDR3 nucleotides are TGCGCCAGCAGCTCGACCCTGGACATATCCTACGAGCAGTACTTC. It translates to CASSSTLDISYEQYF.

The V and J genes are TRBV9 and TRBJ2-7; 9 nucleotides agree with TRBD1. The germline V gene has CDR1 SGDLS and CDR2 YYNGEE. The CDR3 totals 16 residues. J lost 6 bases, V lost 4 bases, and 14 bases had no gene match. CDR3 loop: CASSTSGTGLRVEQYF. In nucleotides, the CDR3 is TGTGCCAGCAGCACATCCGGGACAGGGCTTCGGGTCGAGCAGTACTTC.

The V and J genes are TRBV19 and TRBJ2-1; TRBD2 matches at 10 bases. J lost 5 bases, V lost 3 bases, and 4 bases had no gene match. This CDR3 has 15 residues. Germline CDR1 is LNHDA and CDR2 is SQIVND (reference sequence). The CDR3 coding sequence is TGTGCCAGTAGTATGATAGCGGGAGGCCACAATGAGCAGTTCTTC. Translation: CASSMIAGGHNEQFF. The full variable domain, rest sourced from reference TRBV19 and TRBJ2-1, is DGGITQSPKYLFRKEGQNVTLSCEQNLNHDAMYWYRQDPGQGLRLIYYSQIVNDFQKGDIAEGYSVSREKKESFPLTVTSAQKNPTAFYLCASSMIAGGHNEQFFGPGTRLTVL.

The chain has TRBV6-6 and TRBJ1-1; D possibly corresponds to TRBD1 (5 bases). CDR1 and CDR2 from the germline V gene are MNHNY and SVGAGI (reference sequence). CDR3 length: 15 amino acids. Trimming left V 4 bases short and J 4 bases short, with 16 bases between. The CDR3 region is CASSSSGAVGTEAFF. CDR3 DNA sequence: TGTGCCAGCAGTTCCTCTGGGGCGGTTGGCACTGAAGCTTTCTTT.

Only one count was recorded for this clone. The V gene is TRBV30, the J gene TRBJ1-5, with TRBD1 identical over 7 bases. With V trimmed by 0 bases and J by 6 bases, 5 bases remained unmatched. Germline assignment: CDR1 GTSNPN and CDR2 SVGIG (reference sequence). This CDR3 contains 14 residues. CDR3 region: CAWSVQGNGQPQHF. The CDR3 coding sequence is TGTGCCTGGAGTGTACAGGGGAACGGTCAGCCCCAGCATTTT.

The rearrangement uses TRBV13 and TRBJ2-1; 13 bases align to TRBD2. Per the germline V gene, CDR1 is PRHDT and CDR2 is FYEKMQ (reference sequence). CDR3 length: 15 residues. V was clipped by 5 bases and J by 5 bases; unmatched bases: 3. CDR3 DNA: TGTGCCAGCAGCACGGGACTAGCGGGAAACAATGAGCAGTTCTTC. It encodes CASSTGLAGNNEQFF.

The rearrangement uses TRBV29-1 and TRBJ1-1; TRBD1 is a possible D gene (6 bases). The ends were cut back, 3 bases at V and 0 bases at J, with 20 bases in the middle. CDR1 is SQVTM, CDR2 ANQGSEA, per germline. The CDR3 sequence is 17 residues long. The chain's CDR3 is CSVDEVAGRGLNTEAFF. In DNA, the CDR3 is TGCAGCGTTGATGAAGTGGCGGGCAGGGGCTTGAACACTGAAGCTTTCTTT.

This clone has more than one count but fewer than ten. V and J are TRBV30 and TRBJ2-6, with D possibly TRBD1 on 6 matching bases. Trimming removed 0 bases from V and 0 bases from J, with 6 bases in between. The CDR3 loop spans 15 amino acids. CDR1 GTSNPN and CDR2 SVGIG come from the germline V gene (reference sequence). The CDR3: CAWSVGGSGANVLTF. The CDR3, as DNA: TGTGCCTGGAGTGTAGGGGGCTCTGGGGCCAACGTCCTGACTTTC.

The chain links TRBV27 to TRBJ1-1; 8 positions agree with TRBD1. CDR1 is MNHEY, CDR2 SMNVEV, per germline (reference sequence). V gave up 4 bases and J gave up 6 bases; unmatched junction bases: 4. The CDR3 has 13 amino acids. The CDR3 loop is CASSSQGAPEAFF. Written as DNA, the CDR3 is TGTGCCAGCAGTTCCCAGGGGGCCCCTGAAGCTTTCTTT.

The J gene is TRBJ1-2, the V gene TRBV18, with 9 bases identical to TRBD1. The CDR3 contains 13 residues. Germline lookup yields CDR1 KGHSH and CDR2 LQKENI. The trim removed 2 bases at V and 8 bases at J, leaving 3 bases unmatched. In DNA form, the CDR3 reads TGTGCCAGCTCACCAACAGGGGGCCAGGGCTACACCTTC. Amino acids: CASSPTGGQGYTF. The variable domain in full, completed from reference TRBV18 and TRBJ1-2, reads NAGVMQNPRHLVRRRGQEARLRCSPMKGHSHVYWYRQLPEEGLKFMVYLQKENIIDESGMPKERFSAEFPKEGPSILRIQQVVRGDSAAYFCASSPTGGQGYTFGSGTRLTVV.

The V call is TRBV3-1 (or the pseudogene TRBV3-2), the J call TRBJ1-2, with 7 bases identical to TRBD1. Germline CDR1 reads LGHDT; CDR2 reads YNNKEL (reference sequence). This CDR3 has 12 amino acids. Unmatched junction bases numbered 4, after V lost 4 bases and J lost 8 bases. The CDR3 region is CASSPDRSGYTF. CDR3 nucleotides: TGTGCCAGCAGCCCGGACAGGAGCGGCTACACCTTC.

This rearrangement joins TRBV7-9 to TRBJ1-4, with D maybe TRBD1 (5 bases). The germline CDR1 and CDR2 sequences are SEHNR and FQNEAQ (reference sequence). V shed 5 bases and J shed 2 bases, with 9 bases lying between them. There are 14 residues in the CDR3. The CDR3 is CASSHRITNEKLFF. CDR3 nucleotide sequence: TGTGCCAGCAGCCACAGGATCACTAATGAAAAACTGTTTTTT.

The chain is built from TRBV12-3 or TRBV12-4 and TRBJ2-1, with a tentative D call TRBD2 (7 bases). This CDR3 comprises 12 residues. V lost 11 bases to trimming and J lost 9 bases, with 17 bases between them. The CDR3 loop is CAQGGVAGEQFF. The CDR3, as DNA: TGTGCCCAAGGGGGGGTTGCTGGTGAGCAGTTCTTC.

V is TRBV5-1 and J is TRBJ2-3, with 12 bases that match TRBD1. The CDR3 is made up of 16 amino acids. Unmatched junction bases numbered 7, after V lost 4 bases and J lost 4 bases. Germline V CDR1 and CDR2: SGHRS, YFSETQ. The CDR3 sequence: CASSAAGTGGADTQYF. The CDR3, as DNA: TGCGCCAGCAGCGCGGCCGGGACAGGGGGCGCAGATACGCAGTATTTT.

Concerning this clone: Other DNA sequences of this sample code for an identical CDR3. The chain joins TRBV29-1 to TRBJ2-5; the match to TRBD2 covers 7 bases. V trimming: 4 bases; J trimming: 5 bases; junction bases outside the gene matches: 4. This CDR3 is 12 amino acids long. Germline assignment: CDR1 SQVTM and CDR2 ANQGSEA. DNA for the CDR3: TGCAGCGTTGCGGGGGGAGGGGAGACCCAGTACTTC. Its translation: CSVAGGGETQYF.

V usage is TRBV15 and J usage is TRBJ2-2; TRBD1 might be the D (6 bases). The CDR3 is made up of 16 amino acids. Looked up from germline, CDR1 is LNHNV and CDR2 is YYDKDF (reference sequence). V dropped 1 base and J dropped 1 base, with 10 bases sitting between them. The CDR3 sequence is CATSRGLTGNTGELFF. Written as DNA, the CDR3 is TGTGCCACCAGCAGAGGTTTGACAGGGAACACCGGGGAGCTGTTTTTT. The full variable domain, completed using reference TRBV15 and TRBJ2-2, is DAMVIQNPRYQVTQFGKPVTLSCSQTLNHNVMYWYQQKSSQAPKLLFHYYDKDFNNEADTPDNFQSRRPNTSFCFLDIRSPGLGDTAMYLCATSRGLTGNTGELFFGEGSRLTVL.

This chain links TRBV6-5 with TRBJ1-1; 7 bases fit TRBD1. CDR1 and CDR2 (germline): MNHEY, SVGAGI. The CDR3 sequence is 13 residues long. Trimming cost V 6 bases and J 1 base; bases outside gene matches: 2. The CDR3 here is CASSYRGNTEAFF. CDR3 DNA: TGTGCCAGCAGCTACAGGGGGAACACTGAAGCTTTCTTT.

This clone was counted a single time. The CDR3 region is CASTDLAPSYGYTF. CDR3 bases: TGTGCCAGCACCGACCTAGCACCTTCTTATGGCTACACCTTC. The chain links TRBV5-4 to TRBJ1-2; no clear D. CDR3 length: 14 residues. The V gene lost 6 bases and the J gene lost 5 bases, with 17 bases spanning the gap. Germline V gives CDR1 SGHNT, CDR2 YYREEE (reference sequence).

The DNA for the CDR3 is TGTGCCAGCAGCCCCGGGGGGGGGCTTCCCTACGAGCAGTACTTC. Its translation: CASSPGGGLPYEQYF. This chain links TRBV6-5 with TRBJ2-7; 8 bases align to TRBD2. The CDR3 sequence is 15 residues long. The V gene end was trimmed by 6 bases and the J gene end by 2 bases; junction bases not matched to a gene: 9. Looked up from germline, CDR1 is MNHEY and CDR2 is SVGAGI.

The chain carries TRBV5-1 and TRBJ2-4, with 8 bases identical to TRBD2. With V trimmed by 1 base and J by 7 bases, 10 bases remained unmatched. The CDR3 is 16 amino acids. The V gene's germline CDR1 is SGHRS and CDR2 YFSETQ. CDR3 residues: CASSLIPGGPFNIQYF. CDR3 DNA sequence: TGCGCCAGCAGCTTGATACCGGGAGGGCCATTTAACATTCAGTACTTC.

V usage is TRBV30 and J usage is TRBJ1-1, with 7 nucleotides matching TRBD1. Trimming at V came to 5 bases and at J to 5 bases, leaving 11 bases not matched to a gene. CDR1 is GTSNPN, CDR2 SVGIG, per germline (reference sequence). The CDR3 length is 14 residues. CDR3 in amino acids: CAWANYRGPTEAFF. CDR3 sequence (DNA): TGTGCCTGGGCAAATTACAGGGGACCGACTGAAGCTTTCTTT.